This TCR beta chain derives from a study of siplizumab effects on memory and regulatory T cells. The CDR3 spans 12 residues. CDR1 SGHTA and CDR2 FQGNSA come from the germline V gene. Between the trimmed V and J ends, which lost 3 bases and 4 bases, there was a span of 5 bases. TCRdb keeps only in-frame clones here, not all; method: immunoSEQ multiplex PCR. This sample has about 120,000 clones, with 85% to 95% found just once. The sequenced sample consisted of non-Treg CD4+ T cells sorted from blood. This chain uses TRBV7-2 with TRBJ2-3; D remains ambiguous. This receptor was obtained from a human donor in good health. The CDR3: CASSFKSDTQYF. The CDR3 nucleotides read TGTGCCAGCAGCTTCAAGTCAGATACGCAGTATTTT.